Presented here are 15 T cell receptor beta chains from one specimen sequenced in a study of T cell responses to AZD1222 COVID-19 vaccine. TCRdb's table, derived via immunoSEQ multiplex PCR, lists solely in-frame clones and lacks some. The table has some 50,000 clones, about 90% seen once; the top ten hold 1.1%. The sample here was peripheral blood, taken 28 days after the second AZD1222 dose. These receptors were collected from an adult who received the AZD1222 COVID-19 vaccine.

The chain couples TRBV3-1 (or the pseudogene TRBV3-2) to TRBJ1-1; D may be TRBD1 (5 bases). Germline assignment: CDR1 LGHDT and CDR2 YNNKEL (reference sequence). Between the trimmed V and J ends, which lost 4 bases and 2 bases, there was a span of 11 bases. The CDR3 consists of 14 residues. CDR3 in DNA: TGTGCCAGCAGCCGCCTTCAGGGAAACACTGAAGCTTTCTTT. Residues: CASSRLQGNTEAFF.

The rearrangement uses TRBV7-8 and TRBJ2-7; 9 bases fit TRBD1. From germline, CDR1 is SGHVS and CDR2 FQNEAQ. The CDR3 has 13 amino acids. Germline trimming cut 5 bases from V and 7 bases from J; bases unmatched to any gene: 6. The DNA for the CDR3 is TGTGCCAGCAGCCTGGGACAGGGCGGGGAGCAGTACTTC. It codes for CASSLGQGGEQYF.

This rearrangement joins TRBV7-8 to TRBJ2-1; TRBD2 agrees at 10 bases. The V segment lost 8 bases and the J segment 4 bases; nucleotides outside the gene matches: 2. Germline CDR1 is SGHVS and CDR2 is FQNEAQ. This CDR3 contains 13 residues. The CDR3, as DNA: TGTGCCAGCGTACTAGCGGGATACAATGAGCAGTTCTTC. Protein product: CASVLAGYNEQFF.

The V and J genes are TRBV5-6 and TRBJ2-6; tentatively, D is TRBD1 (6 bases). CDR1 and CDR2 (germline): SGHDT, YYEEEE. This CDR3 has 18 residues. The V and J ends lost 6 bases and 0 bases respectively, with 19 bases between them. The CDR3 is CASTGGAGAFSGANVLTF. In DNA, the CDR3 is TGTGCCAGCACAGGTGGGGCAGGGGCGTTCTCTGGGGCCAACGTCCTGACTTTC.

V and J are TRBV7-9 and TRBJ2-7; no reliable D call. The germline V gene has CDR1 SEHNR and CDR2 FQNEAQ (reference sequence). The CDR3 runs 14 residues. The V gene lost 3 bases and the J gene lost 0 bases, with 9 bases spanning the gap. The DNA of the CDR3 is TGTGCCAGCAGCTTTGGCGGAAGCTCCTACGAGCAGTACTTC. Translation: CASSFGGSSYEQYF.

This clone occurred a few times. The rearrangement links TRBV27 to TRBJ2-7; 10 bases agree with TRBD1. Trimming cost V 5 bases and J 4 bases; bases outside gene matches: 11. The CDR3 totals 16 residues. Germline CDR1 MNHEY, CDR2 SMNVEV (reference sequence). The DNA of the CDR3 is TGTGCCAGCAGTACCCGACAGGGGGCTTCGTTGTACGAGCAGTACTTC. Encoded protein: CASSTRQGASLYEQYF.

This clone showed up just once. The chain has TRBV5-4 and TRBJ2-4; 10 nucleotides align to TRBD2. Germline CDR1 reads SGHNT; CDR2 reads YYREEE (reference sequence). Trimming at V came to 0 bases and at J to 0 bases, leaving 3 bases not matched to a gene. The length of the CDR3 is 17 residues. The CDR3 region is CASSLALAGVAKNIQYF. The DNA of the CDR3 is TGTGCCAGCAGCTTGGCCCTAGCGGGAGTAGCCAAAAACATTCAGTACTTC.

The chain combines TRBV5-1 with TRBJ1-1; perhaps TRBD1 as D (6 bases). This CDR3 is built from 13 residues. CDR1 is SGHRS and CDR2 is YFSETQ in the germline V gene. V dropped 0 bases and J dropped 7 bases, with 10 bases sitting between them. CDR3 protein: CASSLEGVVEAFF. CDR3 nucleotides: TGCGCCAGCAGCTTGGAGGGGGTGGTTGAAGCTTTCTTT.

J is TRBJ1-2 and V is TRBV6-1, with TRBD1 matching over 9 bases. Unmatched junction bases numbered 8, after V lost 5 bases and J lost 4 bases. The CDR3 is 15 amino acids. Germline CDR1 is MNHNS and CDR2 is SASEGT. The DNA for the CDR3 is TGTGCCAGCAGTCCAGGGACAGGGTGGGGCTATGGCTACACCTTC. Its protein product is CASSPGTGWGYGYTF.

The chain links TRBV5-1 to TRBJ2-3, with 7 bases fitting TRBD2. The V segment lost 4 bases and the J segment 3 bases; nucleotides outside the gene matches: 11. This CDR3 comprises 16 residues. Germline V gene lookup returns CDR1 SGHRS and CDR2 YFSETQ. The CDR3 is CASSLRGAGRTDTQYF. The CDR3, as DNA: TGCGCCAGCAGCCTCCGGGGAGCGGGACGGACAGATACGCAGTATTTT.

CDR3 sequence reads: CASSVLAGGNEQFF. CDR3 sequence (DNA): TGTGCCAGCAGCGTTCTAGCGGGAGGGAATGAGCAGTTCTTC. The V gene is TRBV9, the J gene TRBJ2-1, with 12 bases matching TRBD2. The CDR3 consists of 14 residues. The V and J ends lost 2 bases and 7 bases, in that order; junction bases with no gene match: 1. The germline CDR1 and CDR2 sequences are SGDLS and YYNGEE. The whole variable domain, remainder taken from reference TRBV9 and TRBJ2-1, is DSGVTQTPKHLITATGQRVTLRCSPRSGDLSVYWYQQSLDQGLQFLIQYYNGEERAKGNILERFSAQQFPDLHSELNLSSLELGDSALYFCASSVLAGGNEQFFGPGTRLTVL.

The chain uses TRBV5-1 and TRBJ2-7; 7 bases map to TRBD2. The V gene's germline CDR1 is SGHRS and CDR2 YFSETQ. The CDR3 covers 15 residues. The J segment lost 2 bases and the V segment lost 0 bases, leaving 5 bases of the junction unmatched. The CDR3 sequence: CASSLATGGPYEQYF. DNA of the CDR3: TGCGCCAGCAGCTTGGCCACGGGAGGCCCCTACGAGCAGTACTTC.

V is TRBV14 and J is TRBJ2-1; D is undetermined. The length of the CDR3 is 15 residues. CDR1 and CDR2 from the germline V gene are SGHDN and FVKESK. V was cut by 0 bases and J by 2 bases, with 8 bases left in between. This chain's CDR3 is CASSQDSYPYNEQFF. DNA of the CDR3: TGTGCCAGCAGCCAAGATAGTTACCCCTACAATGAGCAGTTCTTC.

The chain couples TRBV10-3 to TRBJ2-2; TRBD1 is a possible D gene (6 bases). Trimming cost V 6 bases and J 0 bases, with 8 bases left between them. Germline CDR1 and CDR2: ENHRY and SYGVKD. The CDR3 is 14 residues long. Written as DNA, the CDR3 is TGTGCCATCAGCGGGACATCGAACACCGGGGAGCTGTTTTTT. Translation: CAISGTSNTGELFF.

The chain couples TRBV19 to TRBJ2-7, with TRBD2 as a possible D gene (5 bases). The CDR3 sequence is 15 residues long. The germline V gene has CDR1 LNHDA and CDR2 SQIVND (reference sequence). Trimming shortened V by 4 bases and J by 3 bases, and 16 bases separated the two germline ends. The CDR3 bases are TGTGCCAGTAGTACGGACGGAGGATGGCACTACGAGCAGTACTTC. It codes for CASSTDGGWHYEQYF.